The rows below give T cell receptor beta chains drawn from one sample of a study of cytomegalovirus exposure and HLA in healthy donors. TCRdb's copy holds only in-frame clones and misses some; the assay was immunoSEQ multiplex PCR. The sample has about 360,000 clones, roughly 85% seen once; the top ten hold around 0.8%. Sequenced input: PBMCs. These receptors originate from a woman aged 18-29 years in good health and CMV-seronegative. Each CDR3 is given with its conserved first and last residue. The D gene is left open where the match is weak. Clone size, where shown, is once, few, many, or a class for clones that have expanded.

J gene: TRBJ1-5
V gene: TRBV12-5
clone size: -
D gene: -
CDR3 DNA: TGTGCTAGTGGTTTGCCCCAAGGGAGGGGGAATAGCAATCAGCCCCAGCATTTT
CDR3 protein: CASGLPQGRGNSNQPQHF

J gene: TRBJ2-1
V gene: TRBV5-4
clone size: -
D gene: -
CDR3 DNA: TGTGCCAGCAGCTTGGTGGGGTTCGGAGGGTCCTACAATGAGCAGTTCTTC
CDR3 protein: CASSLVGFGGSYNEQFF

J gene: TRBJ2-3
V gene: TRBV6-1
clone size: few
D gene: TRBD2
CDR3 DNA: TGTGCCAGCAGAACACTAGCGGGGGGCACAGATACGCAGTATTTT
CDR3 protein: CASRTLAGGTDTQYF

J gene: TRBJ1-5
V gene: TRBV6-1
clone size: few
D gene: -
CDR3 DNA: TGTGCCAGCAGTGAAGTCCGTCAGCCCCAGCATTTT
CDR3 protein: CASSEVRQPQHF

J gene: TRBJ2-5
V gene: TRBV6-5
clone size: -
D gene: TRBD1
CDR3 DNA: TGTGCCAGCAGTTACTCACGACAGGGGTTTAAAGAGACCCAGTACTTC
CDR3 protein: CASSYSRQGFKETQYF

J gene: TRBJ2-7
V gene: TRBV4-1
clone size: -
D gene: -
CDR3 DNA: TGCGCCAGCAGCCAAAGTTGGGGGCTTCTGGACGAGCAGTACTTC
CDR3 protein: CASSQSWGLLDEQYF

J gene: TRBJ2-7
V gene: TRBV19
clone size: -
D gene: TRBD2
CDR3 DNA: TGTGCCACCGAGGGACTAGCATCTGAGCAGTACTTC
CDR3 protein: CATEGLASEQYF

J gene: TRBJ2-1
V gene: TRBV9
clone size: -
D gene: TRBD1
CDR3 DNA: TGTGCCAGCAGCGTAGGAGACAGGGGCGCAGTAAATGAGCAGTTCTTC
CDR3 protein: CASSVGDRGAVNEQFF

J gene: TRBJ2-2
V gene: TRBV6-6
clone size: -
D gene: TRBD1
CDR3 DNA: TGTGCCAGCAGTCGGGACAGCGGGAACACCGGGGAGCTGTTTTTT
CDR3 protein: CASSRDSGNTGELFF

J gene: TRBJ2-7
V gene: TRBV19
clone size: -
D gene: -
CDR3 DNA: TGTGCCACCTCGGAGGGATCGCACGAGCAGTACTTC
CDR3 protein: CATSEGSHEQYF

J gene: TRBJ2-2
V gene: TRBV11-3
clone size: -
D gene: -
CDR3 DNA: TGTGCCAGCAGCTTTGGAAGGGGAGGCACCGGGGAGCTGTTTTTT
CDR3 protein: CASSFGRGGTGELFF

J gene: TRBJ2-3
V gene: TRBV7-9
clone size: -
D gene: TRBD2
CDR3 DNA: TGTGCCAGCAGCTTAGCCTCTAGCGGGGAGGGCGATACGCAGTATTTT
CDR3 protein: CASSLASSGEGDTQYF

J gene: TRBJ2-7
V gene: TRBV28
clone size: -
D gene: TRBD2
CDR3 DNA: TGTGCCAGCAGTTTCGAGACTAGCGGGGGATCAGAGCAGTACTTC
CDR3 protein: CASSFETSGGSEQYF

J gene: TRBJ1-4
V gene: TRBV7-9
clone size: many
D gene: TRBD1
CDR3 DNA: TGTGCCAGCTCAACTCCAGGGGGTTTAGATGAAAAACTGTTTTTT
CDR3 protein: CASSTPGGLDEKLFF

J gene: TRBJ2-6
V gene: TRBV27
clone size: -
D gene: TRBD1
CDR3 DNA: TGTGCCAGCAGTCCGCCAGGGGGCGCCTCTGGGGCCAACGTCCTGACTTTC
CDR3 protein: CASSPPGGASGANVLTF

J gene: TRBJ2-7
V gene: TRBV6-1
clone size: few
D gene: TRBD1
CDR3 DNA: TGTGCCAGCAGTTCAGACAGGGGTTCCTACGAGCAGTACTTC
CDR3 protein: CASSSDRGSYEQYF